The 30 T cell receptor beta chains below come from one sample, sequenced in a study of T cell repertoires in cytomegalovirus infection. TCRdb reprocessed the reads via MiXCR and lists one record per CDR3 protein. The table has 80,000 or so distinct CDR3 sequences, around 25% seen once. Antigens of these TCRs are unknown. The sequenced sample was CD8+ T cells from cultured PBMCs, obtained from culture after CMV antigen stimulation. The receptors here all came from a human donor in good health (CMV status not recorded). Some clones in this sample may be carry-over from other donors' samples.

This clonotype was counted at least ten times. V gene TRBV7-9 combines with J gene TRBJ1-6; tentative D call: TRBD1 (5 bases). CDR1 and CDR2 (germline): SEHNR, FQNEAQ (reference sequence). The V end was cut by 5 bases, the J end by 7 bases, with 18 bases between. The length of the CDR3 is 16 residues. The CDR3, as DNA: TGTGCCAGCAGCCCAGCCGGCAGGGCCTCAAATTCACCCCTCCACTTT. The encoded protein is CASSPAGRASNSPLHF.

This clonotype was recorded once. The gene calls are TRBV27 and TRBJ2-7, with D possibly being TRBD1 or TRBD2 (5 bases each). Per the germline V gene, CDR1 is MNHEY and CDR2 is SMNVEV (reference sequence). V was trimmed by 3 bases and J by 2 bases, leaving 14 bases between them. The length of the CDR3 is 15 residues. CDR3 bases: TGTGCCAGCAGTTTCAACCGGGACGGGCCCTACGAGCAGTACTTC. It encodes CASSFNRDGPYEQYF.

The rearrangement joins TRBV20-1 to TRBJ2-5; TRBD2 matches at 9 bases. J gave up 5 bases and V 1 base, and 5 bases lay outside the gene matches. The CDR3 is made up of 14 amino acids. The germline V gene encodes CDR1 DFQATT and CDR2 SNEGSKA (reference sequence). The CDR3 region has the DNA TGCAGTGCTAGAGGTGCGGGAGGGATGGAGACCCAGTACTTC. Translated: CSARGAGGMETQYF.

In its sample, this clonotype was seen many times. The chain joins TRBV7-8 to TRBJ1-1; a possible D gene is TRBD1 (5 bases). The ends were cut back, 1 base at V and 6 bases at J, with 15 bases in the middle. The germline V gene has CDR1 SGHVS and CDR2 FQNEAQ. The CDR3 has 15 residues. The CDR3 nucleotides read TGTGCCAGCAGCTTAGTAAGACACTGGGACCCTGAAGCTTTCTTT. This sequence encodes CASSLVRHWDPEAFF.

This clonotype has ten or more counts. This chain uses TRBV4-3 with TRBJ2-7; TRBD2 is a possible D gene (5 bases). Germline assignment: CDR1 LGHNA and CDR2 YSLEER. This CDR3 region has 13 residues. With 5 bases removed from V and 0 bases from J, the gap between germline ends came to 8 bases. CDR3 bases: TGCGCCAGCAGCATGGGGAGCTCCTACGAGCAGTACTTC. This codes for CASSMGSSYEQYF.

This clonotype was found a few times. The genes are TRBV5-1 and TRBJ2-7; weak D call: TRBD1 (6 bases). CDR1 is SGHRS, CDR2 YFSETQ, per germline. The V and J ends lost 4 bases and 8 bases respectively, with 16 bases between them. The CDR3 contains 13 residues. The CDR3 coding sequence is TGCGCCAGCAGCGGAATACAGGGCCACCAGCAGTACTTC. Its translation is CASSGIQGHQQYF. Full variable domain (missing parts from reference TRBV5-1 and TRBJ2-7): KAGVTQTPRYLIKTRGQQVTLSCSPISGHRSVSWYQQTPGQGLQFLFEYFSETQRNKGNFPGRFSGRQFSNSRSEMNVSTLELGDSALYLCASSGIQGHQQYFGPGTRLTVT.

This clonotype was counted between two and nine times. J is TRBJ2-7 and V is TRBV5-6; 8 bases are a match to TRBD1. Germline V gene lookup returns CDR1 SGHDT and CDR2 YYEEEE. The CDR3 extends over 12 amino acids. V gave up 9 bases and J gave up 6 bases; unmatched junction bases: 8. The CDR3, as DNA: TGTGCCACCGCAGCAGGGGGCGGCGAGCAGTACTTC. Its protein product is CATAAGGGEQYF. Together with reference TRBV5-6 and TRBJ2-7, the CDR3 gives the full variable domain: DAGVTQSPTHLIKTRGQQVTLRCSPKSGHDTVSWYQQALGQGPQFIFQYYEEEERQRGNFPDRFSGHQFPNYSSELNVNALLLGDSALYLCATAAGGGEQYFGPGTRLTVT.

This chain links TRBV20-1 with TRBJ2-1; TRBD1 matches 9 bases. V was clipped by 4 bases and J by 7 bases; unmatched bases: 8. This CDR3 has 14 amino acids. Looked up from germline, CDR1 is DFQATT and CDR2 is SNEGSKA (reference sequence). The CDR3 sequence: CSAIPGTGLNEQFF. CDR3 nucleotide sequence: TGCAGTGCTATTCCCGGGACAGGGCTAAATGAGCAGTTCTTC.

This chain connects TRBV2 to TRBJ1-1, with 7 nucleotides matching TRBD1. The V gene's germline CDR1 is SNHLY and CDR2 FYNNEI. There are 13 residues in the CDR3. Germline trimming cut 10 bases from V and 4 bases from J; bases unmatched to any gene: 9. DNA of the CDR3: TGTGCCACCCCCGGGACAGTCTCCACTGAAGCTTTCTTT. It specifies CATPGTVSTEAFF.

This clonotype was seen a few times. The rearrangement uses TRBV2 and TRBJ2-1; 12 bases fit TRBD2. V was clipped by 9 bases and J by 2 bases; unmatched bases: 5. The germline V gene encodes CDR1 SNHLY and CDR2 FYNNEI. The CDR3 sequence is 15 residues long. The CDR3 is CASSLAGGTYNEQFF. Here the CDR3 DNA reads TGTGCCAGTTCACTAGCGGGGGGTACCTACAATGAGCAGTTCTTC.

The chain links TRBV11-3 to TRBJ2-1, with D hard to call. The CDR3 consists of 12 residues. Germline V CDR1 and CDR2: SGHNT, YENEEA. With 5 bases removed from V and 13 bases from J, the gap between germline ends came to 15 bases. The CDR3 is CASSPPGPTQFF. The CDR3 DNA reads TGTGCCAGCAGCCCACCGGGCCCCACCCAGTTCTTC.

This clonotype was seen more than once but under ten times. The CDR3 sequence is CASSEFYSTDTQYF. Here the CDR3 DNA reads TGCGCCAGCAGTGAGTTTTATAGCACAGATACGCAGTATTTT. The V gene is TRBV10-2, the J gene TRBJ2-3, with no clear D. Deletions cut 1 base from V and 0 bases from J, with 5 bases between. The CDR3 loop spans 14 amino acids. CDR1 is WSHSY and CDR2 is SAAADI in the germline V gene.

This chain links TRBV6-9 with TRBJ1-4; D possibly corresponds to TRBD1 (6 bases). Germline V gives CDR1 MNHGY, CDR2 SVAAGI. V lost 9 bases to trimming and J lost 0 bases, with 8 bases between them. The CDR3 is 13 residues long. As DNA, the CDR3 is TGTGCCAGAGACAGGTCAACTAATGAAAAACTGTTTTTT. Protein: CARDRSTNEKLFF.

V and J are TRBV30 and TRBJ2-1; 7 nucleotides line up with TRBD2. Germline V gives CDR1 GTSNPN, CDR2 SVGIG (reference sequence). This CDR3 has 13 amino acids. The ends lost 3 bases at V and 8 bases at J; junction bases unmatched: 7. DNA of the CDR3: TGTGCCTGGAGCTTCGGGGAGGGAGATGAGCAGTTCTTC. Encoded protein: CAWSFGEGDEQFF.

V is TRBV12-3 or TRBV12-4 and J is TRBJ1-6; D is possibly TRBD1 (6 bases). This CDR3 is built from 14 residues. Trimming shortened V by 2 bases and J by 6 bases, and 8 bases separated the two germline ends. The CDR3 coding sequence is TGTGCCAGCAGTTTAACAGGGCTTAATTCACCCCTCCACTTT. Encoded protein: CASSLTGLNSPLHF.

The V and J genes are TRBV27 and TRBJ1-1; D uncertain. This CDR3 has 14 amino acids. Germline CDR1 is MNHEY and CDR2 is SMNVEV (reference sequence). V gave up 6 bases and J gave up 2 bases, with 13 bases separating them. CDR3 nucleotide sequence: TGTGCCAGCAGCCTACTACGCTTTAACACTGAAGCTTTCTTT. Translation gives CASSLLRFNTEAFF.

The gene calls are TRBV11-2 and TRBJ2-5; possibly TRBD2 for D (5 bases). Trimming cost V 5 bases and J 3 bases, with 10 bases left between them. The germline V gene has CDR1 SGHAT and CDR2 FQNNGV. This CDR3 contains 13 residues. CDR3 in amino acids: CASSRAGEETQYF. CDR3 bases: TGTGCCAGCAGCCGCGCCGGGGAAGAGACCCAGTACTTC.

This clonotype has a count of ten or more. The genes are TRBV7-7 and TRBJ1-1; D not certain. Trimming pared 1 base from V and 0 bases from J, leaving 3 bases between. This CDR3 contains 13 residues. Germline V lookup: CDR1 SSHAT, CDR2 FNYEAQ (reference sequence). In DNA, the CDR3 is TGTGCCAGCAGCTTAGTGCTGAACACTGAAGCTTTCTTT. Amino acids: CASSLVLNTEAFF.

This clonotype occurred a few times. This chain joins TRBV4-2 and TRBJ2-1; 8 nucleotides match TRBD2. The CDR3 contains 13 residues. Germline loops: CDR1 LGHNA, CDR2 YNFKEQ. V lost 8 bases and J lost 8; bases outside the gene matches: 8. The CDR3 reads CASGAGGLDEQFF. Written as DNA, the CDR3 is TGTGCCAGCGGGGCGGGGGGCCTCGATGAGCAGTTCTTC.

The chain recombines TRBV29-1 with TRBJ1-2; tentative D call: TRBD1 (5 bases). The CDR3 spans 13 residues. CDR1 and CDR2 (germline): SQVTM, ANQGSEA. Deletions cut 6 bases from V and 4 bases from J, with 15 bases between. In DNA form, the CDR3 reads TGCAGCGTCGGGACCTCCGAGGGCTATGGCTACACCTTC. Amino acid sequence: CSVGTSEGYGYTF.

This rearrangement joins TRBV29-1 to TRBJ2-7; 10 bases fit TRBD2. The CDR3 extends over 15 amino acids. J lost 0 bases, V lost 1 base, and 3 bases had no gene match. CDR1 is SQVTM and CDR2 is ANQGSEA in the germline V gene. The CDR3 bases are TGCAGCGTTGAAGGGACTAGCGGAGTCTCCTACGAGCAGTACTTC. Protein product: CSVEGTSGVSYEQYF.

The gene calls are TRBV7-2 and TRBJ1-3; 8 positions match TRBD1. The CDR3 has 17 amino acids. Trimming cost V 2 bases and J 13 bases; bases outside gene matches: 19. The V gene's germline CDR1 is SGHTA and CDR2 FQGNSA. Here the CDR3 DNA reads TGTGCCAGCAGCTTATTAAGCGGGACAGGACCTGGGAACATTATATATTTT. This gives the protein CASSLLSGTGPGNIIYF.

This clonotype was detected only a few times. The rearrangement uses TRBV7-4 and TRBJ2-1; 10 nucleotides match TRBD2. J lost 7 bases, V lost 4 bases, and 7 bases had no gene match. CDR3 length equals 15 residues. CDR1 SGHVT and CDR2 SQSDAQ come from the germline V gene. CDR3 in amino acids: CASSYGAGGPNEQFF. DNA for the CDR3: TGTGCCAGCAGCTACGGAGCGGGGGGGCCAAATGAGCAGTTCTTC.

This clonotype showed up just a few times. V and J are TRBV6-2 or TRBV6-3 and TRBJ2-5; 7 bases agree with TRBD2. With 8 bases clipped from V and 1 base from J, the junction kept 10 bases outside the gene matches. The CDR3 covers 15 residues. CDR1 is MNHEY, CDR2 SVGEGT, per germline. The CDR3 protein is CASESLAEPQETQYF. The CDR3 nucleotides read TGTGCCAGCGAGAGTCTAGCGGAGCCCCAAGAGACCCAGTACTTC.

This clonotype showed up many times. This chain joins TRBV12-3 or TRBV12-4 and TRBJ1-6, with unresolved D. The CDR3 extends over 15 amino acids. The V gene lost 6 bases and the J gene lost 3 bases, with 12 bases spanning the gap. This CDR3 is CASSPTEIYNSPLHF. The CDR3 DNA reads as TGTGCCAGCAGCCCGACGGAAATCTATAATTCACCCCTCCACTTT.

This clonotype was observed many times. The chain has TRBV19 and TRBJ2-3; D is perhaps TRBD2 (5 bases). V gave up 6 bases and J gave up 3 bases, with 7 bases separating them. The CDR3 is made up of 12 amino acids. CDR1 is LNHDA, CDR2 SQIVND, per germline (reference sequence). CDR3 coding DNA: TGTGCCAGTAGGTCGGGGACAGATACGCAGTATTTT. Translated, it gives CASRSGTDTQYF.

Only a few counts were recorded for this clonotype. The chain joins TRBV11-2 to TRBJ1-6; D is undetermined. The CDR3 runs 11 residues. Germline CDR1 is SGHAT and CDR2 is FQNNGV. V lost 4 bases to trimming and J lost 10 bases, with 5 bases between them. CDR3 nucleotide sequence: TGTGCCAGCAGCTCCGGATCACCCCTCCACTTT. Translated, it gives CASSSGSPLHF.

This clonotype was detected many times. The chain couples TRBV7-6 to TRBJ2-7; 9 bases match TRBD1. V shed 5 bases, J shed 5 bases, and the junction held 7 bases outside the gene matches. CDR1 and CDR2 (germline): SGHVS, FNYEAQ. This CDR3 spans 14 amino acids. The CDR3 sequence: CASSHPGTGNEQYF. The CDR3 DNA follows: TGTGCCAGCAGCCATCCCGGGACAGGGAACGAGCAGTACTTC.

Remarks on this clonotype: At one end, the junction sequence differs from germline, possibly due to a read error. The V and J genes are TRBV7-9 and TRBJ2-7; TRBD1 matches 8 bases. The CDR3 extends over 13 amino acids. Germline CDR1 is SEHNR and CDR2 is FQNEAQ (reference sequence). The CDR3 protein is CASTTDRAYKQYF. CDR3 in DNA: TGTGCCAGCACCACGGACAGGGCCTACAAGCAGTACTTC.

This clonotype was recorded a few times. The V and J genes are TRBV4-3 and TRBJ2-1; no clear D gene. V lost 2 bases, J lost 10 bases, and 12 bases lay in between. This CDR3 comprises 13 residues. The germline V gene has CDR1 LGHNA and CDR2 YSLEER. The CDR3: CASSQNRASEQFF. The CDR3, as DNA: TGCGCCAGCAGCCAAAATCGGGCCAGCGAGCAGTTCTTC.